These T cell receptor beta chains were read from a single sample in a study of shared clonotypes between healthy human individuals. TCRdb keeps only in-frame clones here, not all; method: immunoSEQ multiplex PCR. The sample has some 2,100,000 clones; 85% to 95% are singletons. The sample consisted of naive CD8+ T cells from PBMCs. All receptors come from a man aged 18 to 29 in good health. Some clones in this sample may be carry-over from other donors' samples. Both conserved end residues are part of each CDR3. A D gene is named only where the DNA matches it firmly. Rows give clone size only sometimes, using once, few, many, or a class for an expanded clone.

NA,TRBD1,TRBJ1-5,TRBV27,CASSPLDRVGIQPQHF,TGTGCCAGCAGTCCACTAGACAGGGTGGGGATTCAGCCCCAGCATTTT
NA,NA,TRBJ1-1,TRBV2,CASSPGRAEAFF,TGTGCCAGCAGTCCTGGCAGGGCAGAAGCTTTCTTT
NA,NA,TRBJ2-2,TRBV4-1,CASSQELTTNTGELFF,TGCGCCAGCAGCCAAGAGTTGACAACGAACACCGGGGAGCTGTTTTTT
NA,TRBD1,TRBJ2-5,TRBV7-8,CASSPRTGEETQYF,TGTGCCAGCAGCCCACGGACAGGGGAAGAGACCCAGTACTTC
NA,TRBD2,TRBJ2-3,TRBV29-1,CSVSSGRSTDTQYF,TGCAGCGTGTCTAGCGGAAGAAGCACAGATACGCAGTATTTT
NA,NA,TRBJ2-7,TRBV7-9,CASSVDRDYEQYF,TGTGCCAGCAGCGTGGACAGAGACTACGAGCAGTACTTC
once,NA,TRBJ2-6,TRBV6-6,CASSDQGLPDVLTF,TGTGCCAGCAGTGACCAGGGCCTGCCTGACGTCCTGACTTTC
NA,NA,TRBJ1-1,TRBV4-1,CASSQDRGVTEAFF,TGCGCCAGCAGCCAAGATCGAGGTGTCACTGAAGCTTTCTTT
NA,TRBD2,TRBJ2-2,TRBV11-2,CASTRTQLAGAVTGELFF,TGTGCCAGCACCCGAACCCAATTAGCGGGAGCGGTCACCGGGGAGCTGTTTTTT
NA,TRBD1,TRBJ2-7,TRBV11-2,CASSPYRGPAGYEQYF,TGTGCCAGCAGCCCGTACAGGGGGCCGGCCGGGTACGAGCAGTACTTC
NA,NA,TRBJ2-7,TRBV11-2,CASSRTASYEQYF,TGTGCCAGCAGCCGCACAGCTTCCTACGAGCAGTACTTC
NA,TRBD2,TRBJ2-7,TRBV9,CASGGISYEQYF,TGTGCCTCGGGGGGTATCTCCTACGAGCAGTACTTC
NA,NA,TRBJ1-1,TRBV7-6,CASSLKFSNTEAFF,TGTGCCAGCAGCTTAAAATTCTCCAACACTGAAGCTTTCTTT
NA,NA,TRBJ2-5,TRBV27,CASSPGGWETQYF,TGTGCCAGCAGCCCAGGGGGGTGGGAGACCCAGTACTTC
NA,TRBD1,TRBJ1-5,TRBV5-8,CASSKLNDRGLQPQHF,TGTGCCAGCAGCAAATTGAATGACAGGGGACTTCAGCCCCAGCATTTT
NA,NA,TRBJ2-5,TRBV27,CASRFRALGETQYF,TGTGCCAGCAGATTCCGGGCCCTGGGGGAGACCCAGTACTTC
NA,TRBD2,TRBJ2-3,TRBV19,CASSITSGSTDTQYF,TGTGCCAGTAGTATAACTAGCGGCAGCACAGATACGCAGTATTTT
NA,NA,TRBJ2-1,TRBV5-6,CASSVLESYNEQFF,TGTGCCAGCAGCGTCTTGGAATCCTACAATGAGCAGTTCTTC
NA,NA,TRBJ2-1,TRBV7-9,CASSPGTALPFSNEQFF,TGTGCCAGCAGCCCTGGGACGGCGCTACCCTTCTCCAATGAGCAGTTCTTC
NA,TRBD1,TRBJ2-7,TRBV4-3,CASSQDVGTGFYEQYF,TGCGCCAGCAGCCAAGATGTGGGGACAGGGTTTTACGAGCAGTACTTC
NA,NA,TRBJ1-5,TRBV6-1,CASSEDGPPAPQHF,TGTGCCAGCAGTGAAGACGGCCCGCCAGCGCCCCAGCATTTT
NA,NA,TRBJ2-7,TRBV14,CASSQANSIHEQYF,TGTGCCAGCAGCCAGGCAAACAGTATCCACGAGCAGTACTTC
NA,NA,TRBJ1-5,TRBV28,CASSLYFIGGDQPQHF,TGTGCCAGCAGTTTGTACTTCATTGGGGGCGATCAGCCCCAGCATTTT
NA,NA,TRBJ2-1,TRBV9,CASSVSGQGNNNEQFF,TGTGCCAGCAGCGTATCAGGTCAGGGGAACAACAATGAGCAGTTCTTC
NA,NA,TRBJ2-6,TRBV7-9,CASSLGWVSGLVDNVLTF,TGTGCCAGCAGCTTAGGTTGGGTGTCGGGCCTAGTTGACAACGTCCTGACTTTC
NA,NA,TRBJ2-3,TRBV27,CASRGQNTDTQYF,TGTGCCAGCAGAGGACAGAACACAGATACGCAGTATTTT
NA,TRBD2,TRBJ2-1,TRBV30,CAWMGGLAGMYEQFF,TGTGCCTGGATGGGCGGACTAGCGGGAATGTATGAGCAGTTCTTC
once,NA,TRBJ1-2,TRBV29-1,CSVLGRLGEDYTF,TGCAGCGTCCTCGGAAGGCTAGGCGAGGACTACACCTTC
NA,NA,TRBJ2-7,TRBV15,CATSRGSTPEQYF,TGTGCCACCAGCAGAGGGTCTACTCCCGAGCAGTACTTC
NA,TRBD1,TRBJ2-1,TRBV28,CASSFPTGYNEQFF,TGTGCCAGCAGTTTCCCGACAGGGTACAATGAGCAGTTCTTC
once,NA,TRBJ2-7,TRBV29-1,CSVGYTYYEQYF,TGCAGCGTAGGCTATACTTATTACGAGCAGTACTTC
NA,NA,TRBJ2-5,TRBV9,CASSVSRGQETQYF,TGTGCCAGCAGCGTATCCCGTGGACAAGAGACCCAGTACTTC
once,NA,TRBJ1-1,TRBV13,CASSLAPRGNTEAFF,TGTGCCAGCAGCTTAGCCCCCCGGGGCAACACTGAAGCTTTCTTT
NA,TRBD2,TRBJ2-1,TRBV9,CASSEGLEAPYNEQFF,TGTGCCAGCAGCGAGGGACTAGAGGCTCCCTACAATGAGCAGTTCTTC